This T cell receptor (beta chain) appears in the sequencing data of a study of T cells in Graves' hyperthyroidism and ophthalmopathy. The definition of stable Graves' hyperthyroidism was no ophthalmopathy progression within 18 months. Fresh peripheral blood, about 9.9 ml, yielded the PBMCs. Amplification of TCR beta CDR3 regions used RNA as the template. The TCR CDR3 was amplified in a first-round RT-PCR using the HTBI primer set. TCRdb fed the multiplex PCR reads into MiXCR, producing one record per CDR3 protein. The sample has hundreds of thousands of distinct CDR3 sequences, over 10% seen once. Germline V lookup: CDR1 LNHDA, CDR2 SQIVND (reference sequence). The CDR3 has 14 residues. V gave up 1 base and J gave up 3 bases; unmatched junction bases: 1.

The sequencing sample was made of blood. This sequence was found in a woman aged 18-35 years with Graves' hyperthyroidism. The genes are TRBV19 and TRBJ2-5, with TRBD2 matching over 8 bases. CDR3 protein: CASSIVLAEETQYF. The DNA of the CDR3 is TGTGCCAGTAGTATAGTACTAGCGGAAGAGACCCAGTACTTC.